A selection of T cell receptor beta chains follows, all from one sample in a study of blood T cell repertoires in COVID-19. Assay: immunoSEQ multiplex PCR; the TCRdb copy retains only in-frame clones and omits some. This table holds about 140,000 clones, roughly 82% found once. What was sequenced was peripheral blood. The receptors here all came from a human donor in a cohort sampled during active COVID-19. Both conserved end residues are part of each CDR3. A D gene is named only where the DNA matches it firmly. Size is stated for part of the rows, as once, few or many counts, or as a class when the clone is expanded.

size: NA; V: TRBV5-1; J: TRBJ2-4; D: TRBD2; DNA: TGCGCCAGCAGCTTAGGACTAGCGGGGGCCCGACGACAAAACATTCAGTACTTC; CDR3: CASSLGLAGARRQNIQYF
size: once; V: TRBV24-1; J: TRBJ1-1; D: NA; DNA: TGTGCCACCATTAAGGAGGCGGCTTTCTTT; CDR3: CATIKEAAFF
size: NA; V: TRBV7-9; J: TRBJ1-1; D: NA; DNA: TGTGCCAGCAGCCTACTATCCAGGGAGAACACTGAAGCTTTCTTT; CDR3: CASSLLSRENTEAFF
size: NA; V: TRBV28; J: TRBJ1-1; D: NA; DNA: TGTGCCAGCAGTTTAAGGCAGGGCATGAACACTGAAGCTTTCTTT; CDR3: CASSLRQGMNTEAFF
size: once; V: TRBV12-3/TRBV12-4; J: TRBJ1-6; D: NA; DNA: TGTGCCAGCAGACGGGGGGCGAATTCACCCCTCCACTTT; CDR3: CASRRGANSPLHF
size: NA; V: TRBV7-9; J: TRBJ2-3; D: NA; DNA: TGTGCCAGCAGCTCCACAGCGGGCAAAAGCACAGATACGCAGTATTTT; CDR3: CASSSTAGKSTDTQYF
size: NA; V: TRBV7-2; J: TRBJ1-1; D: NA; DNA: TGTGCCAGCAGCTTAGCGCTAATGGGCTTTGAAGCTTTCTTT; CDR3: CASSLALMGFEAFF
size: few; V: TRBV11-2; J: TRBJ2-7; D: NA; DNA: TGTGCCAGCAGCTTAGGGCCGAACTACGAGCAGTACTTC; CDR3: CASSLGPNYEQYF
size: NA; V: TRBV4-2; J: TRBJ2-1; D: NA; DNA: TGTGCCAGCAGCCAAGGTGGCGGAGCGCCCTACAATGAGCAGTTCTTC; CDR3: CASSQGGGAPYNEQFF
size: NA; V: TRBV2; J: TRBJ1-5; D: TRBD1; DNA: TGTGCCAGCAGCGAACTGCGACAGGGGAGTCAGCCCCAGCATTTT; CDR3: CASSELRQGSQPQHF
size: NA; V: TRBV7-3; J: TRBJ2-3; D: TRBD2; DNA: TGTGCCAGCAGCCCACTGACGACCTTCCTAGCGGGGGGGCCCACAGATACGCAGTATTTT; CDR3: CASSPLTTFLAGGPTDTQYF
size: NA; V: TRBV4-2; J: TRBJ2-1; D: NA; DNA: TGTGCCAGCAGCCTTGTTGGAGAGAATGAGCAGTTCTTC; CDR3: CASSLVGENEQFF
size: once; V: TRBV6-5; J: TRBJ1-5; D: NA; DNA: TGTGCCAGCAGTCCTCAGAATAGCAATCAGCCCCAGCATTTT; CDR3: CASSPQNSNQPQHF
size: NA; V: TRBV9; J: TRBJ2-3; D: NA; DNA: TGTGCCAGCAGCGTAACCGGACTCCAGGCAGATACGCAGTATTTT; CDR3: CASSVTGLQADTQYF
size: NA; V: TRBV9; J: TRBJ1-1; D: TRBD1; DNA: TGTGCCAGCAGCGCGAGGACAGGGGGCGTCTCTGAAGCTTTCTTT; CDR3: CASSARTGGVSEAFF
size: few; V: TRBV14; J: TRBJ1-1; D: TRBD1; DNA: TGTGCCAGCAGCCAGGGCAGGGGGAGAAACACTGAAGCTTTCTTT; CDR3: CASSQGRGRNTEAFF
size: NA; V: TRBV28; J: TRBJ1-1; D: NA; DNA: TGTGCCAGCAGTGAGCCTAGGGGGATCGCTGAAGCTTTCTTT; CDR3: CASSEPRGIAEAFF
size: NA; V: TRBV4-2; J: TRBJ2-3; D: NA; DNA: TGTGCCAGCAGCCAAGATCCAGCGGGTATTGGCACAGATACGCAGTATTTT; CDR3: CASSQDPAGIGTDTQYF
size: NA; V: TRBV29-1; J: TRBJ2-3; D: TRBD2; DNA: TGCAGCCTCATAGCGGGAGAAGAAGATACGCAGTATTTT; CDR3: CSLIAGEEDTQYF
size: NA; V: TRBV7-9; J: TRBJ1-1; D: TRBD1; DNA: TGTGCCAGCAGCTTAGCCAGGGGGCTACCTAACACTGAAGCTTTCTTT; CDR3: CASSLARGLPNTEAFF
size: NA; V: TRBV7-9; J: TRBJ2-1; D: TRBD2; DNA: TGTGCCAGCAGCGCCGGGACTAGCGGGGCCGGAGGTGGGTTCTTC; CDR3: CASSAGTSGAGGGFF
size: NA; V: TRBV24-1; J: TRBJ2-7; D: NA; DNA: TGTGCCACCAGTGATTCTGGTCAGGGTCTCTCCGAGCAGTACTTC; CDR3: CATSDSGQGLSEQYF
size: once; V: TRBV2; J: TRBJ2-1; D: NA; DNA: TGTGCCAGCAGTGACCAGGGGGGCTACAATGAGCAGTTCTTC; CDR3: CASSDQGGYNEQFF
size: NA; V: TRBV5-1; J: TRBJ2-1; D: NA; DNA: TGCGCCAGCTCCTACGCGAGCTACAATGAGCAGTTCTTC; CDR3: CASSYASYNEQFF
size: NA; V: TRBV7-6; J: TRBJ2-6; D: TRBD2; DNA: TGTGCCAGCAGCTTAGTGGCGGGGGGGAGCTCTGGGGCCAACGTCCTGACTTTC; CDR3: CASSLVAGGSSGANVLTF
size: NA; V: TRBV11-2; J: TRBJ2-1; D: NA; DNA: TGTGCCAGCAGCCGGGACTCGAACAATGAGCAGTTCTTC; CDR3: CASSRDSNNEQFF
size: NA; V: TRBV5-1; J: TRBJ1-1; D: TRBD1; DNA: TGCGCCAGCAGCTTGGACGGGACAGACACTGAAGCTTTCTTT; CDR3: CASSLDGTDTEAFF
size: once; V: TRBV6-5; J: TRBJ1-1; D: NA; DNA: TGTGCCAGCAGATCGAGGACAACTCTGAACACTGAAGCTTTCTTT; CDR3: CASRSRTTLNTEAFF
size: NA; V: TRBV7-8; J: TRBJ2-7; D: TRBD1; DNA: TGTGCCAGCAGCTTAGAAGGGGACAGACGTTACGAGCAGTACTTC; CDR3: CASSLEGDRRYEQYF
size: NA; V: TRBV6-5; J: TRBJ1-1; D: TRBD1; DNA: TGTGCCAGCAGTTACTCGAAGGGACAGGGGTGGACTTTCTTT; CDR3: CASSYSKGQGWTFF
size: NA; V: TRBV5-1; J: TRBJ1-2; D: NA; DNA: TGCGCCAGCAGCTTGGACGGTTTTAAGGGCTACACCTTC; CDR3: CASSLDGFKGYTF
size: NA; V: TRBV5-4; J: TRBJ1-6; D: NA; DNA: TGTGCCAGCACTACGACAGGTTATAATTCACCCCTCCACTTT; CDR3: CASTTTGYNSPLHF
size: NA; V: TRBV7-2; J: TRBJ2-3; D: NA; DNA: TGTGCCAGCAGCTTCGCGTCAGGGTCAGATACGCAGTATTTT; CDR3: CASSFASGSDTQYF
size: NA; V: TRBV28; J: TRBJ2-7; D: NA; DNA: TGTGCCAGCAGTTTAGCGGGGCGCGGAGTTGGGTTTGAGCAGTACTTC; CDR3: CASSLAGRGVGFEQYF
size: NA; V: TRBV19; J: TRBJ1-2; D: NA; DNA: TGTGCCAGTAGTATTACGGGCGGGAACTATGGCTACACCTTC; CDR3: CASSITGGNYGYTF
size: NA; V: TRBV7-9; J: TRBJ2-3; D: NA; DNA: TGTGCCAGCAGCTTAGCGGGGGGGCCCTCGGATACGCAGTATTTT; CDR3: CASSLAGGPSDTQYF
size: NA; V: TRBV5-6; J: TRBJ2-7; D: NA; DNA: TGTGCCAGCAGCCAGCCGACCGAGCCGACAGACTCCTACGAGCAGTACTTC; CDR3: CASSQPTEPTDSYEQYF
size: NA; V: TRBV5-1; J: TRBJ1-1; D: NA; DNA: TGCGCCAGCAGCTCCACCACAGAGGGTACTGAAGCTTTCTTT; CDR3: CASSSTTEGTEAFF
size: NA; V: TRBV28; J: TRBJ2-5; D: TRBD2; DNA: TGTGCCAGCAGACTCAGCGGGATTCAAGAGACCCAGTACTTC; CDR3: CASRLSGIQETQYF
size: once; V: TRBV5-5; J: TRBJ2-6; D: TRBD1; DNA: TGTGCCAGCAGCTTACAGGGGATCAGCTCTGGGGCCAACGTCCTGACTTTC; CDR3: CASSLQGISSGANVLTF
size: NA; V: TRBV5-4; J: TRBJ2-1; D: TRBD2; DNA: TGTGCCAGCAGCGGCGGGACTAGCGGGGGGGCCGTATACAATGAGCAGTTCTTC; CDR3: CASSGGTSGGAVYNEQFF
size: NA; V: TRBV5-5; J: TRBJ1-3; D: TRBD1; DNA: TGTGCCAGCAGCCGACGGACAGGGGAATCAGTTGACACCATATATTTT; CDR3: CASSRRTGESVDTIYF
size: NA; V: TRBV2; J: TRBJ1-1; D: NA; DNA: TGTGCCAGCACCCGATCCTTCGGGGACACTGAAGCTTTCTTT; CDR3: CASTRSFGDTEAFF
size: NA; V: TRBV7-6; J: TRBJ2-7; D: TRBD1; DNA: TGTGCCAGCAGCGCCAAGGGACAGGGGGCCAGCGAGCAGTACTTC; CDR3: CASSAKGQGASEQYF
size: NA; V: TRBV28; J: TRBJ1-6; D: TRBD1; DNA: TGTGCCAGCAGTCCGGGACAGGGGCGCGCTAGTTTCACCCTCCACTTT; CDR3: CASSPGQGRASFTLHF
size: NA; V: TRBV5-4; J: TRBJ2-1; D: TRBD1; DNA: TGTGCCAGCAGCTCTCTCCGGGACAGGGGGCTATACAATGAGCAGTTCTTC; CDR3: CASSSLRDRGLYNEQFF
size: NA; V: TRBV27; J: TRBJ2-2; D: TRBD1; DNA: TGTGCCAGCACCTTCCGACAGGGGACCACCGGGGAGCTGTTTTTT; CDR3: CASTFRQGTTGELFF
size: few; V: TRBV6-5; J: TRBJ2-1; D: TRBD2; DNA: TGTGCCACTCTAACTAGCGGGGGACAATCCAATGAGCAGTTCTTC; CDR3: CATLTSGGQSNEQFF
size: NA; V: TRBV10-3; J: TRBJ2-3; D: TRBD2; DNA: TGTGCCATCAGTGAGTCATCTAGCGGGGGGGCAGATACGCAGTATTTT; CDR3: CAISESSSGGADTQYF
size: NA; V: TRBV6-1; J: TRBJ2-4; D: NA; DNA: TGTGCCAGCAGTGAAGAGCCAGGGAGGCACTTC; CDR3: CASSEEPGRHF
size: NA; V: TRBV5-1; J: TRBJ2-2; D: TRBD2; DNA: TGCGCCTCGGGAGGCGGGAACACCGGGGAGCTGTTTTTT; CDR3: CASGGGNTGELFF
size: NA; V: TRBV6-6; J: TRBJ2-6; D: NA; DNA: TGTGCCAGCTTTAACGCAGGGTCCTCTGGGGCCAACGTCCTGACTTTC; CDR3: CASFNAGSSGANVLTF
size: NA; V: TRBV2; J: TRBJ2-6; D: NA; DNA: TGTGCCAGCAGTGGGGGACATTCTGGGGCCAACGTCCTGACTTTC; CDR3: CASSGGHSGANVLTF
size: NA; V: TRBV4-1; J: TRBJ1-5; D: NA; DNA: TGCGCCAGCAGCCAAAACCCCACAGGCAATCAGCCCCAGCATTTT; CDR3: CASSQNPTGNQPQHF
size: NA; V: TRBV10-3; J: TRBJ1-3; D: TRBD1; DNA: TGTGCCATCAGTGAGCTTCCCGGGACAGGGGGCAGAAACACCATATATTTT; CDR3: CAISELPGTGGRNTIYF